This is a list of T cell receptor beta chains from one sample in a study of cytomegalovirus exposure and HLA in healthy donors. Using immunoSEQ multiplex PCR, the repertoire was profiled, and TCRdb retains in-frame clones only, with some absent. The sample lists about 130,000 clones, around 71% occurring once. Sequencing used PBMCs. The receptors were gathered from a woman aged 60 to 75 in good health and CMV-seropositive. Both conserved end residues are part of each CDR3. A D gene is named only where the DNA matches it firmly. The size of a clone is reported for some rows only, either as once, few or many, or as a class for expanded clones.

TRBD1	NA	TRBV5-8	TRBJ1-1	TGTGCCAGCAGCCTAGGGACAGGGCTACTCTCGGACACTGAAGCTTTCTTT	CASSLGTGLLSDTEAFF
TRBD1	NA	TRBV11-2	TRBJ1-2	TGTGCCAGCAGCCTAGGGACAGGGGTGAGCTATGGCTACACCTTC	CASSLGTGVSYGYTF
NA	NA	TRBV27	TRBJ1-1	TGTGCCAGCAGTGACCGGGGCACTGAAGCTTTCTTT	CASSDRGTEAFF
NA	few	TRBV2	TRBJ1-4	TGTGCCAGCAAACAAGAGGGACTGTTTTTT	CASKQEGLFF
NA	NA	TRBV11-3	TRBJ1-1	TGTGCCAGCAGCTTAGTTCCGGGAGGCACTGAAGCTTTCTTT	CASSLVPGGTEAFF
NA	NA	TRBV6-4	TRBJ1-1	TGTGCCAGCAGTGACTCGACGCGAGGATTGAACACTGAAGCTTTCTTT	CASSDSTRGLNTEAFF
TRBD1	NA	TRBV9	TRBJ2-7	TGTGCCAGCAGCGTAGCCGGGACAGACTCCTACGAGCAGTACTTC	CASSVAGTDSYEQYF
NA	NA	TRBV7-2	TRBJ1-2	TGTGCCAGCAGCTTAGGGGACACCCTGCCTGGGGGCTACACCTTC	CASSLGDTLPGGYTF
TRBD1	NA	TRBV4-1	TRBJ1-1	TGCGCCAGCAGCCACCCCGGGCGGGACAGGGGTGGGCGAACTGAAGCTTTCTTT	CASSHPGRDRGGRTEAFF
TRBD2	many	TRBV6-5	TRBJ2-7	TGTGCCAGCAGTTACGGTGGGGGAGGGCCCTACGAGCAGTACTTC	CASSYGGGGPYEQYF
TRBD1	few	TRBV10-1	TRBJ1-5	TGCGCCAGCAAACCTCTGAAAAGGGGGCAGGATCAGCCCCAGCATTTT	CASKPLKRGQDQPQHF
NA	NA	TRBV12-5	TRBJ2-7	TGTGCTAGTGGAAACGGGGAATCCTACGAGCAGTACTTC	CASGNGESYEQYF
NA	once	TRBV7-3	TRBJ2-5	TGTGCCAGCAGCTTCTCTCGTGAAGAGACCCAGTACTTC	CASSFSREETQYF
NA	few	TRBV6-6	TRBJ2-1	TGTGCCAGCAGTTACTCGGGTAGACAGGTTCAGTTCTTC	CASSYSGRQVQFF
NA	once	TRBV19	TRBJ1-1	TGTGCCAGTAGTATCCCCAATCTCGGACGGACAAACACTGAAGCTTTCTTT	CASSIPNLGRTNTEAFF
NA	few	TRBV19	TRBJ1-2	TGTGCCAGTAGTTCCAAGGGCTCAGGGCCCAACTATGGCTACACCTTC	CASSSKGSGPNYGYTF
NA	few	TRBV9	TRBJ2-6	TGTGCCAGCAGCGGAGACAGGGCCAACGTCCTGACTTTC	CASSGDRANVLTF
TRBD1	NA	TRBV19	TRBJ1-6	TGTGCCAGTAACACCGGGACAGAGAATTCACCCCTCCACTTT	CASNTGTENSPLHF
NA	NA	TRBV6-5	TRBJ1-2	TGTGCCAGCAGTTACTCCCCCGAAGAGCGCTATGGCTACACCTTC	CASSYSPEERYGYTF
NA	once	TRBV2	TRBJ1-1	TGTGCCAGCAGTGACGGCGGCAACACTGAAGCTTTCTTT	CASSDGGNTEAFF
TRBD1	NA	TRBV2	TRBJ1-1	TGTGCCAGCATCGTGTACAGGGGTATTGTTACTGAAGCTTTCTTT	CASIVYRGIVTEAFF
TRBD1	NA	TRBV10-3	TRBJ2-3	TGTGCCATCAGGGGGGACAGGGGCGCAGATACGCAGTATTTT	CAIRGDRGADTQYF
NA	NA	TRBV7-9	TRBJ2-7	TGTGCCAGCAGCTACGATCTATCCTACGAGCAGTACTTC	CASSYDLSYEQYF
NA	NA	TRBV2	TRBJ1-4	TGTGCCAGCAGTGGCCCGACAGCAACTAATGAAAAACTGTTTTTT	CASSGPTATNEKLFF
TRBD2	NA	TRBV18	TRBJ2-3	TGTGCCAGCTCACAAGCGGGGGCGGGGACAGATACGCAGTATTTT	CASSQAGAGTDTQYF
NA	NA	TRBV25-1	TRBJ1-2	TGTGCCAGCAGTGATTCCTACTACGGCTACACCTTC	CASSDSYYGYTF
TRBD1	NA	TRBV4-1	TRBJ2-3	TGCGCCAGCAGCCAAGACACAGGGGGTAGCACAGATACGCAGTATTTT	CASSQDTGGSTDTQYF
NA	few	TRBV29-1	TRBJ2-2	TGCAGCGTTGTGTGGGGGGGCCCTACCGGGGAGCTGTTTTTT	CSVVWGGPTGELFF
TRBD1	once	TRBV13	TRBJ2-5	TGTGCCAGCACCCACGGACAGGCCCTAGAGACCCAGTACTTC	CASTHGQALETQYF
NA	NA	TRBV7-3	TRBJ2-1	TGTGCCAGCAGCGGCGGGACAGACTACAATGAGCAGTTCTTC	CASSGGTDYNEQFF
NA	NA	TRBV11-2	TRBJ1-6	TGTGCCAGCAGCTTAAACATGGTTTCACCCCTCCACTTT	CASSLNMVSPLHF
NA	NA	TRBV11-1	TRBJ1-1	TGTGCCAGCAGCCCCACCTTGGGGGCTTTATACACTGAAGCTTTCTTT	CASSPTLGALYTEAFF
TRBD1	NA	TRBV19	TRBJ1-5	TGTGCCAGTAGGCTGGGGACAGGGGCTTATAGCAATCAGCCCCAGCATTTT	CASRLGTGAYSNQPQHF
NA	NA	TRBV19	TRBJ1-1	TGTGCCAGTAGAGAGGGTGCGGGAGGGGGGGAAGCTTTCTTT	CASREGAGGGEAFF
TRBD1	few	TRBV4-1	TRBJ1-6	TGCGCCAGCAGCCGGACAGGCGAAAATTCACCCCTCCACTTT	CASSRTGENSPLHF
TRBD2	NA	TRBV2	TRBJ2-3	TGTGCCAGCAGTCCACTAGCGGGGGTCACAGATACGCAGTATTTT	CASSPLAGVTDTQYF
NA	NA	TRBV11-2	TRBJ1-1	TGTGCCAGCACCAGGGGCACTGAAGCTTTCTTT	CASTRGTEAFF
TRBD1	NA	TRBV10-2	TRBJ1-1	TGCGCCAGTTGGGACAGCCCTTACGACACTGAAGCTTTCTTT	CASWDSPYDTEAFF
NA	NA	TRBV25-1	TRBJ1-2	TGTGCCAGCAGAACCGACGGGAACTATGGCTACACCTTC	CASRTDGNYGYTF
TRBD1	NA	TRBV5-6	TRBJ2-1	TGTGCCAGCAGCTTTCGGGACAGGGACAATGAGCAGTTCTTC	CASSFRDRDNEQFF
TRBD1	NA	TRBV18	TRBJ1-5	TGTGCCAGCACGGGACAGGGGGATCAGCCCCAGCATTTT	CASTGQGDQPQHF
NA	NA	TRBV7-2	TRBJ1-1	TGTGCCAGCAGCTTTCAGGGGAACACTGAAGCTTTCTTT	CASSFQGNTEAFF